Shown below are 27 T cell receptor beta chains from a single sample sequenced in a study of blood T cell repertoires in COVID-19. Profiled with immunoSEQ multiplex PCR; TCRdb holds only in-frame clones, not every one. The data hold about 150,000 clones, with around 87% observed a single time. The specimen was peripheral blood. The receptors here all came from a woman aged 55-69 years with active COVID-19.

In this sample, this clone turned up once. This rearrangement joins TRBV28 to TRBJ2-1; TRBD2 might be the D (6 bases). Trimming stripped 6 bases from V and 3 bases from J, with 15 bases between. This CDR3 contains 15 residues. Germline values: CDR1 MDHEN, CDR2 SYDVKM. The CDR3 sequence: CASSRYRGNYNEQFF. CDR3 nucleotides: TGTGCCAGCAGCCGTTATCGCGGGAACTACAATGAGCAGTTCTTC.

The genes are TRBV6-2 or TRBV6-3 and TRBJ1-1; D not certain. Germline CDR1 MNHEY, CDR2 SVGEGT. CDR3 length equals 13 residues. V lost 0 bases and J lost 5, with 7 bases in between. The CDR3 nucleotides are TGTGCCAGCAGTTACTCCCGGGGTACTGAAGCTTTCTTT. This gives the protein CASSYSRGTEAFF.

The chain carries TRBV28 and TRBJ2-7; D might be TRBD1 (6 bases). This CDR3 has 14 amino acids. CDR1 is MDHEN, CDR2 SYDVKM, per germline. Trimming took off 6 bases at V and 0 bases at J, with 12 bases between the two ends. CDR3 in DNA: TGTGCCAGCAGGTCTCAGGGGAGCTCCTACGAGCAGTACTTC. It encodes CASRSQGSSYEQYF.

The chain couples TRBV11-3 to TRBJ2-2, with D possibly matching TRBD1 (5 bases). This CDR3 spans 16 amino acids. CDR1 and CDR2 (germline): SGHNT, YENEEA. Deletions cut 3 bases from V and 6 bases from J, with 17 bases between. CDR3 sequence (DNA): TGTGCCAGCAGCTTTGGTCAGGGTGGGATGGCCGGGGAGCTGTTTTTT. Encoded protein: CASSFGQGGMAGELFF.

This clone was counted only a few times. DNA for the CDR3: TGTGCCAGCTCACCACTGGGCCCTGGTCGAGATGGCTACACCTTC. Residues: CASSPLGPGRDGYTF. The rearrangement joins TRBV18 to TRBJ1-2, with unresolved D. The CDR3 runs to 15 residues. Deletions cut 1 base from V and 6 bases from J, with 15 bases between. CDR1 KGHSH and CDR2 LQKENI come from the germline V gene. The full variable domain, with the rest looked up from reference TRBV18 and TRBJ1-2, is NAGVMQNPRHLVRRRGQEARLRCSPMKGHSHVYWYRQLPEEGLKFMVYLQKENIIDESGMPKERFSAEFPKEGPSILRIQQVVRGDSAAYFCASSPLGPGRDGYTFGSGTRLTVV.

The V gene is TRBV27, the J gene TRBJ2-7; maybe TRBD2 (6 bases). V lost 3 bases and J 5 bases, leaving 14 bases between the germline ends. Germline V lookup: CDR1 MNHEY, CDR2 SMNVEV (reference sequence). This CDR3 has 14 residues. Here the CDR3 reads CASSLGWRGDEQYF. CDR3 DNA: TGTGCCAGCAGTTTGGGCTGGAGGGGCGACGAGCAGTACTTC.

The CDR3 protein is CASSRTSGRENEQFF. The DNA for the CDR3 is TGTGCCAGCAGTCGGACTAGCGGGAGAGAGAATGAGCAGTTCTTC. V is TRBV9 and J is TRBJ2-1; 13 bases align to TRBD2. Losses at the gene ends were 5 bases for V and 7 bases for J; bases not matched to a gene: 6. Germline V gene data show CDR1 as SGDLS and CDR2 as YYNGEE. This CDR3 is 15 amino acids long.

The chain carries TRBV6-2 or TRBV6-3 and TRBJ2-1; TRBD2 aligns across 7 bases. This CDR3 comprises 16 residues. Germline V gene lookup returns CDR1 MNHEY and CDR2 SVGEGT. J gave up 4 bases and V 2 bases, and 8 bases lay outside the gene matches. The CDR3 DNA follows: TGTGCCAGCAGTTACCGGGACTACGGGAATTACAATGAGCAGTTCTTC. As protein: CASSYRDYGNYNEQFF.

The J gene is TRBJ2-3, the V gene TRBV10-3, with 8 bases aligning to TRBD2. The germline gives CDR1 ENHRY, CDR2 SYGVKD. Trimming at V came to 5 bases and at J to 0 bases, leaving 4 bases not matched to a gene. This CDR3 has 15 residues. CDR3 sequence reads: CAISTPSGSTDTQYF. CDR3 nucleotide sequence: TGTGCCATCAGTACCCCTAGCGGGAGCACAGATACGCAGTATTTT.

The rearrangement uses TRBV21-1 and TRBJ2-7; whether TRBD2, the table's D call, matches the DNA was not checked. TRBV21-1 is an annotated pseudogene. The CDR3 runs 15 residues. The CDR3 is CASSWTSGGTYEQYF. Here the CDR3 DNA reads TGTGCCAGCAGCTGGACTAGCGGGGGGACCTACGAGCAGTACTTC.

This chain links TRBV28 with TRBJ2-1; 11 bases match TRBD2. The CDR3 is made up of 15 amino acids. CDR1 and CDR2 from the germline V gene are MDHEN and SYDVKM. J gave up 9 bases and V 5 bases, and 9 bases lay outside the gene matches. In DNA form, the CDR3 reads TGTGCCAGCAGTCCGCTAGCGGGAGGATGGGGTGAGCAGTTCTTC. Translation: CASSPLAGGWGEQFF.

The chain joins TRBV11-3 to TRBJ2-2, with 11 nucleotides matching TRBD1. Looked up from germline, CDR1 is SGHNT and CDR2 is YENEEA. Trimming removed 2 bases from V and 5 bases from J; junction bases left unmatched: 13. The CDR3 has 19 residues. CDR3 sequence: CASSLRRSGTGGGTGELFF. CDR3 sequence (DNA): TGTGCCAGCAGCTTACGGCGGTCCGGGACAGGGGGAGGGACCGGGGAGCTGTTTTTT.

The chain uses TRBV19 and TRBJ1-5, with a weak D call TRBD1 (5 bases). The CDR3 is 13 residues long. Germline V gene data show CDR1 as LNHDA and CDR2 as SQIVND (reference sequence). V was pared by 8 bases and J by 2 bases, with 10 bases between. Written as DNA, the CDR3 is TGTGCCAGTTACTCGGGGGGCAATCAGCCCCAGCATTTT. This translates into CASYSGGNQPQHF.

J is TRBJ2-7 and V is TRBV10-2; TRBD1 might be the D (7 bases). The CDR3 consists of 15 residues. Germline assignment: CDR1 WSHSY and CDR2 SAAADI. Between the trimmed V and J ends, which lost 3 bases and 3 bases, there was a span of 15 bases. The CDR3 sequence is CASSEGGGPFYEQYF. DNA of the CDR3: TGCGCCAGCAGTGAAGGAGGGGGCCCCTTCTACGAGCAGTACTTC.

This clone occurred once. The chain carries TRBV30 and TRBJ2-7; D gene unclear. CDR3 size: 16 residues. The germline V and J ends were trimmed by 0 bases and 0 bases, with 15 bases remaining between them. Germline V gives CDR1 GTSNPN, CDR2 SVGIG (reference sequence). The CDR3 region is CAWSVRVTTSSYEQYF. CDR3 in DNA: TGTGCCTGGAGTGTACGGGTTACAACGAGCTCCTACGAGCAGTACTTC.

The rearrangement uses TRBV18 and TRBJ1-1; possible D gene TRBD1, 5 bases. The CDR3 has 16 amino acids. V gave up 5 bases and J gave up 0 bases, with 16 bases separating them. Germline CDR1 KGHSH, CDR2 LQKENI. DNA for the CDR3: TGTGCCAGCTCAGAGTGGGGGGGGACGTTGAACACTGAAGCTTTCTTT. Protein: CASSEWGGTLNTEAFF.

This clone has more than one count but fewer than ten. The chain is built from TRBV29-1 and TRBJ1-2, with 7 bases that match TRBD1. J lost 1 base, V lost 3 bases, and 8 bases had no gene match. Looked up from germline, CDR1 is SQVTM and CDR2 is ANQGSEA. The CDR3 runs to 15 residues. CDR3 region: CSVDKGTGDNYGYTF. The CDR3 bases are TGCAGCGTTGATAAGGGTACAGGGGATAACTATGGCTACACCTTC.

In its sample, this clone was seen once. V usage is TRBV5-1 and J usage is TRBJ2-2; 16 bases are a match to TRBD2. J lost 7 bases, V lost 4 bases, and 4 bases had no gene match. The length of the CDR3 is 16 residues. CDR1 SGHRS and CDR2 YFSETQ come from the germline V gene. DNA for the CDR3: TGCGCCAGCAGCGCGGGACTAGCGGGAGGGATCGGGGAGCTGTTTTTT. Translation gives CASSAGLAGGIGELFF.

The chain recombines TRBV28 with TRBJ2-1; the match to TRBD1 covers 8 bases. CDR1 and CDR2 (germline): MDHEN, SYDVKM. CDR3 length equals 16 residues. The trim removed 5 bases at V and 2 bases at J, leaving 8 bases unmatched. Written as DNA, the CDR3 is TGTGCCAGCAGTGTAGACAGGGGCGCCGCCTACAATGAGCAGTTCTTC. This codes for CASSVDRGAAYNEQFF. Full variable domain (rest looked up from reference TRBV28 and TRBJ2-1): DVKVTQSSRYLVKRTGEKVFLECVQDMDHENMFWYRQDPGLGLRLIYFSYDVKMKEKGDIPEGYSVSREKKERFSLILESASTNQTSMYLCASSVDRGAAYNEQFFGPGTRLTVL.

V gene TRBV5-1 combines with J gene TRBJ2-2; 8 positions match TRBD1. Trimming removed 3 bases from V and 3 bases from J; junction bases left unmatched: 13. This CDR3 is 18 amino acids long. The V gene's germline CDR1 is SGHRS and CDR2 YFSETQ. CDR3: CASSSHARTGLDTGELFF. CDR3 coding DNA: TGCGCCAGCAGCTCCCACGCGCGGACAGGGTTAGACACCGGGGAGCTGTTTTTT. Variable domain in full (rest from reference TRBV5-1 and TRBJ2-2): KAGVTQTPRYLIKTRGQQVTLSCSPISGHRSVSWYQQTPGQGLQFLFEYFSETQRNKGNFPGRFSGRQFSNSRSEMNVSTLELGDSALYLCASSSHARTGLDTGELFFGEGSRLTVL.

This clone was picked up one time. V is TRBV9 and J is TRBJ2-3, with 9 bases fitting TRBD2. With V trimmed by 2 bases and J by 4 bases, 2 bases remained unmatched. This CDR3 comprises 14 residues. Per the germline V gene, CDR1 is SGDLS and CDR2 is YYNGEE. The CDR3, as DNA: TGTGCCAGCAGCGTGGGACTAGCCGCAGATACGCAGTATTTT. Translation gives CASSVGLAADTQYF. The full variable domain, rest sourced from reference TRBV9 and TRBJ2-3, is DSGVTQTPKHLITATGQRVTLRCSPRSGDLSVYWYQQSLDQGLQFLIQYYNGEERAKGNILERFSAQQFPDLHSELNLSSLELGDSALYFCASSVGLAADTQYFGPGTRLTVL.

In nucleotides, the CDR3 is TGTGCCAGCAGCGCGAGCGGGACCGGAGCGCGAGAGCAGTACTTC. Protein: CASSASGTGAREQYF. This chain connects TRBV9 to TRBJ2-7; 7 bases line up with TRBD2. From germline, CDR1 is SGDLS and CDR2 YYNGEE. V was pared by 3 bases and J by 7 bases, with 13 bases of the junction left unmatched. The CDR3 loop spans 15 amino acids. The whole variable domain, remainder taken from reference TRBV9 and TRBJ2-7, is DSGVTQTPKHLITATGQRVTLRCSPRSGDLSVYWYQQSLDQGLQFLIQYYNGEERAKGNILERFSAQQFPDLHSELNLSSLELGDSALYFCASSASGTGAREQYFGPGTRLTVT.

This clone was seen only once. The chain uses TRBV7-3 and TRBJ2-1; maybe TRBD1 (6 bases). The V end was cut by 3 bases, the J end by 4 bases, with 16 bases between. The CDR3 spans 16 residues. CDR1 SGHTA and CDR2 FQGTGA come from the germline V gene. CDR3 residues: CASSFRGQRAYNEQFF. DNA of the CDR3: TGTGCCAGCAGCTTCCGCGGACAGCGCGCATACAATGAGCAGTTCTTC. Variable domain in full (rest from reference TRBV7-3 and TRBJ2-1): GAGVSQTPSNKVTEKGKYVELRCDPISGHTALYWYRQSLGQGPEFLIYFQGTGAADDSGLPNDRFFAVRPEGSVSTLKIQRTERGDSAVYLCASSFRGQRAYNEQFFGPGTRLTVL.

In its sample, this clone was seen a few times. The chain uses TRBV7-2 and TRBJ2-7; the D gene is possibly TRBD2 (5 bases). V gave up 1 base and J gave up 5 bases, with 15 bases separating them. Looked up from germline, CDR1 is SGHTA and CDR2 is FQGNSA. The length of the CDR3 is 15 residues. CDR3: CASSLVKRGGHEQYF. CDR3 sequence (DNA): TGTGCCAGCAGCTTAGTAAAGCGAGGAGGCCACGAGCAGTACTTC.

This clone came up once. The gene calls are TRBV10-1 and TRBJ1-3; D is unresolved. This CDR3 comprises 15 residues. CDR1 is WNHNN and CDR2 is SYGVQD in the germline V gene (reference sequence). V gave up 4 bases and J gave up 0 bases, with 10 bases separating them. The CDR3 DNA follows: TGCGCCAGCAGTGTGGACGGGGACTCTGGAAACACCATATATTTT. Residues: CASSVDGDSGNTIYF.

The rearrangement joins TRBV27 to TRBJ2-7, with D perhaps matching TRBD1 (6 bases). V was cut by 6 bases and J by 9 bases, with 21 bases left in between. The length of the CDR3 is 14 residues. CDR1 is MNHEY, CDR2 SMNVEV, per germline (reference sequence). CDR3 coding DNA: TGTGCCAGCAGCCGCAGGGACACAACTACAGGGCAGTACTTC. This encodes CASSRRDTTTGQYF.

The chain carries TRBV9 and TRBJ1-6, with D maybe TRBD1 (6 bases). V lost 0 bases and J lost 7, with 17 bases in between. Per germline, CDR1 SGDLS and CDR2 YYNGEE. The CDR3 has 17 amino acids. DNA for the CDR3: TGTGCCAGCAGCGTAGGAGCAATACAGGGAAACAATTCACCCCTCCACTTT. Its protein is CASSVGAIQGNNSPLHF.